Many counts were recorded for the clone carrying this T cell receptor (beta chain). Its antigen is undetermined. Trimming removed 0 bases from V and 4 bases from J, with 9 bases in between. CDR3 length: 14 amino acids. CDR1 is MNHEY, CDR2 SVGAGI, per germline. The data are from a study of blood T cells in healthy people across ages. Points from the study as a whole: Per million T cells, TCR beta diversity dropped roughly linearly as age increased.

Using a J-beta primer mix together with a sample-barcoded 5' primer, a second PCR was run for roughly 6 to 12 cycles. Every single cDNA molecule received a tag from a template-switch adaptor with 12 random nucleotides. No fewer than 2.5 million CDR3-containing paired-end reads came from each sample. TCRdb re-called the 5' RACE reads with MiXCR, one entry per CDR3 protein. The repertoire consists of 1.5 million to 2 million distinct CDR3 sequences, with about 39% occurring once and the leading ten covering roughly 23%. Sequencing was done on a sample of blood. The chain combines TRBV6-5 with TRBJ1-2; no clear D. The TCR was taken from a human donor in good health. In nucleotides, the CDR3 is TGTGCCAGCAGTTACTCTGAGGGCAGCTATGGCTACACCTTC. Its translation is CASSYSEGSYGYTF.